This TCR beta chain comes out of a study of CD8+ T cells in alopecia areata. Study summary: C3H/HeJ donors with spontaneous alopecia, about 6-12 months old, supplied skin grafts to roughly 6-10-week-old female C3H/HeJ mice. Whole-study results and caveats: Affected lesional scalp, above all in alopecia totalis/universalis, was more clonal than normal scalp.

After isolation, RNA underwent reverse transcription to generate cDNA as the sequencing template. TCRdb's copy holds only in-frame clones and misses some; the assay was immunoSEQ multiplex PCR. The sample yields approximately 19,000 clones, without any singletons. The CDR3 runs 15 residues. Germline lookup yields CDR1 MSHET and CDR2 SYDVDS. J was trimmed by 0 bases and V by 0 bases; bases with no gene match: 2. Regarding this clone: Its antigen is undetermined. Genes and germline are mouse. The CDR3 end lies 4 residues beyond the end of the read and is filled in from the germline J gene.

The authors sorted pooled cutaneous lymph node cells using CD4, CD8alpha, NKG2D, NKG2ACE and other markers. The source of this sequence is a C3H/HeJ mouse with alopecia areata. This line is of MHC haplotype H2-k. Sequenced material: CD8+ T cells sorted from a lymph node. The chain joins TRBV29 to TRBJ2-7; 7 positions match TRBD1. The CDR3 bases that were read are TGTGCTAGCAGTTTATCGACAGGGTTCTCCTAT. This sequence encodes CASSLSTGFSY. The complete CDR3 protein is CASSLSTGFSYEQYF.